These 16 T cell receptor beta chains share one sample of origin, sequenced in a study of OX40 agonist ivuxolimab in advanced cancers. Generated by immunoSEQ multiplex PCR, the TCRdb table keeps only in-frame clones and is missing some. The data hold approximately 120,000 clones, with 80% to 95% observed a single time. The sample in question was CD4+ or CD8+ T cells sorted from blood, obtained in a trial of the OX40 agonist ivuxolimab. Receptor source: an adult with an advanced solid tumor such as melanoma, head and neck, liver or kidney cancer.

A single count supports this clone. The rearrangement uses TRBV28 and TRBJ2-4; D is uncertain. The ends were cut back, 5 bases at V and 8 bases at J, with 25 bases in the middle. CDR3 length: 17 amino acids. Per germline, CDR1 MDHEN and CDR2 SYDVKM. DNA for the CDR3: TGTGCCAGCAGTGGAGTATCTTTCGTTGGTTTAGGAGACATTCAGTACTTC. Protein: CASSGVSFVGLGDIQYF.

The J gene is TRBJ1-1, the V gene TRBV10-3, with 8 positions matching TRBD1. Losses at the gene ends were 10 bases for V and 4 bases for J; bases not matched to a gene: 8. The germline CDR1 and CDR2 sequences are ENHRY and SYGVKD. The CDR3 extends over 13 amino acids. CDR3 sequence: CATRWTGSTEAFF. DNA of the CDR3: TGTGCCACCCGATGGACAGGGAGCACTGAAGCTTTCTTT.

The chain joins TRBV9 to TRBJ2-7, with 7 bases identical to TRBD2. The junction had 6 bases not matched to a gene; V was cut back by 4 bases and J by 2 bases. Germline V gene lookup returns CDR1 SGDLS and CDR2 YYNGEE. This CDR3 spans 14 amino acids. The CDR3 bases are TGTGCCAGCAGCCCCGGGACTACCACCTACGAGCAGTACTTC. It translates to CASSPGTTTYEQYF. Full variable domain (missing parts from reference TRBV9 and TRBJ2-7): DSGVTQTPKHLITATGQRVTLRCSPRSGDLSVYWYQQSLDQGLQFLIQYYNGEERAKGNILERFSAQQFPDLHSELNLSSLELGDSALYFCASSPGTTTYEQYFGPGTRLTVT.

CDR3 sequence: CASSPLGTSYEQYF. CDR3 coding DNA: TGTGCCAGCTCACCACTCGGGACCTCCTACGAGCAGTACTTC. The chain employs TRBV18 and TRBJ2-7, with D perhaps TRBD1 or TRBD2 (5 bases each). Germline CDR1 reads KGHSH; CDR2 reads LQKENI. Deletions cut 1 base from V and 0 bases from J, with 7 bases between. The CDR3 totals 14 residues.

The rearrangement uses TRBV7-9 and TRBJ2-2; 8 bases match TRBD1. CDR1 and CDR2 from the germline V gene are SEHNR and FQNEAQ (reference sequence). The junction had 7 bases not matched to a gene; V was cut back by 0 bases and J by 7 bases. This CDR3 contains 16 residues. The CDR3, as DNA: TGTGCCAGCAGCTTAGCGCTCGGGACAGGAGACGGGGAGCTGTTTTTT. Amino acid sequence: CASSLALGTGDGELFF.

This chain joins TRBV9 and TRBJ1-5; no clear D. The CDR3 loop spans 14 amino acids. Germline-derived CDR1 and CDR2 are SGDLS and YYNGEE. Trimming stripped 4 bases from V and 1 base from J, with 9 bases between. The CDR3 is CASSPGVSNQPQHF. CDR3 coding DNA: TGTGCCAGCAGCCCGGGAGTGAGCAATCAGCCCCAGCATTTT.

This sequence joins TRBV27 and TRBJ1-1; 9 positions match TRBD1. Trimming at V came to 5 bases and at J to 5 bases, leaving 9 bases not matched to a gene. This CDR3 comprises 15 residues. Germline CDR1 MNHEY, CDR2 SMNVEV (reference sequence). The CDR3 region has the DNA TGTGCCAGCAGTCTCAAGACAGGGGGGAGAACTGAAGCTTTCTTT. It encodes CASSLKTGGRTEAFF.

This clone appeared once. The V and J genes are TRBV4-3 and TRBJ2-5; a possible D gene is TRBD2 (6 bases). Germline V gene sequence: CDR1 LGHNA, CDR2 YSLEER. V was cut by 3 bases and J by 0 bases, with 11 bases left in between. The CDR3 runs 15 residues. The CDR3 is CASSQGIADQETQYF. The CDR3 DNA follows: TGCGCCAGCAGCCAGGGGATAGCGGACCAAGAGACCCAGTACTTC.

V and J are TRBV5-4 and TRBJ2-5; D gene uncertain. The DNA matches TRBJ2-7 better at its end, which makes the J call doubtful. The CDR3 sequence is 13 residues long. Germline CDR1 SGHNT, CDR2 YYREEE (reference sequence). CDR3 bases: TGTGCCAGCAGCTCTCCCAACACCTACGAGCAGTACTTC. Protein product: CASSSPNTYEQYF.

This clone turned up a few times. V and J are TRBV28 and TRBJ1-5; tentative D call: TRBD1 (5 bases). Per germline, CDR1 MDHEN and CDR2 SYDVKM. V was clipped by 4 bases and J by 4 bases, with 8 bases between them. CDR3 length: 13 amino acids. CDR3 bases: TGTGCCAGCAGTTGGGGCAGAAATCAGCCCCAGCATTTT. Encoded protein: CASSWGRNQPQHF.

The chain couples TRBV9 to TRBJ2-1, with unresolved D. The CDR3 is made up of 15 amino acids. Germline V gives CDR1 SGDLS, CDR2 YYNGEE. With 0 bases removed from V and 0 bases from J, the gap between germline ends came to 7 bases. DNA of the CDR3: TGTGCCAGCAGCGTAGGTGGTGGCTCCTACAATGAGCAGTTCTTC. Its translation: CASSVGGGSYNEQFF.

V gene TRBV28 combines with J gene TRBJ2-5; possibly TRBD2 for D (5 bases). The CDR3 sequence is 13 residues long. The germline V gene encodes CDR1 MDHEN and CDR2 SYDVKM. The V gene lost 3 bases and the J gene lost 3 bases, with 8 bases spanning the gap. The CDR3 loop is CASSLILEETQYF. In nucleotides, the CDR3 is TGTGCCAGCAGTTTGATACTAGAAGAGACCCAGTACTTC.

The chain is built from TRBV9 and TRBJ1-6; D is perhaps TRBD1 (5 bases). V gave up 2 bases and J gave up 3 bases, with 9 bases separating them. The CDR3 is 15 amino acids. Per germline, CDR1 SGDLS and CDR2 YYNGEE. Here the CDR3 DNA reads TGTGCCAGCAGCGTCCAGGGTGACTATAATTCACCCCTCCACTTT. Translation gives CASSVQGDYNSPLHF.

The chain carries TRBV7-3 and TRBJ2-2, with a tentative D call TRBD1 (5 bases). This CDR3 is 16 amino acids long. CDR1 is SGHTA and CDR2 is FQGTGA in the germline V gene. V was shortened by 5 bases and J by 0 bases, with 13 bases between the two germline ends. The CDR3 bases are TGTGCCAGCAGCCTCCGACAGCCCGCGAACACCGGGGAGCTGTTTTTT. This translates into CASSLRQPANTGELFF.

The CDR3 nucleotides read TGTGCCATGCCAGGGACCATTGCTATGAACACTGAAGCTTTCTTT. Residues: CAMPGTIAMNTEAFF. The chain recombines TRBV11-3 with TRBJ1-1; tentatively, D is TRBD1 (5 bases). The germline V gene encodes CDR1 SGHNT and CDR2 YENEEA. The CDR3 is 15 residues long. Trimming pared 10 bases from V and 0 bases from J, leaving 18 bases between.

This chain's CDR3 is CASKKGRSSGNTIYF. CDR3 bases: TGTGCCAGCAAAAAAGGCCGTAGCTCTGGAAACACCATATATTTT. The J gene is TRBJ1-3, the V gene TRBV27; no firm D call. The ends were cut back, 7 bases at V and 0 bases at J, with 13 bases in the middle. This CDR3 contains 15 residues. Looked up from germline, CDR1 is MNHEY and CDR2 is SMNVEV (reference sequence).